The 2 T cell receptor beta chains in this list originate from one sample, sequenced in a study of blood T cell repertoires in COVID-19. Using immunoSEQ multiplex PCR, the repertoire was profiled, and TCRdb retains in-frame clones only, with some absent. The data hold about 190,000 clones, with 89% observed a single time. Sequences were obtained from peripheral blood. These receptors originate from a man between 35 and 55 years old with acute or convalescent COVID-19.

The chain links TRBV6-5 to TRBJ1-1, with D hard to call. Trimming stripped 5 bases from V and 1 base from J, with 11 bases between. Germline loops: CDR1 MNHEY, CDR2 SVGAGI. CDR3 size: 14 residues. The DNA for the CDR3 is TGTGCCAGCAGTACCACAGTTTCGAACACTGAAGCTTTCTTT. Translating gives CASSTTVSNTEAFF.

Details on this clone: One end of the junction varies from germline; a read error may be responsible. The chain carries TRBV9 and TRBJ2-1; TRBD2 might be the D (7 bases). The CDR3 runs 12 residues. Germline loops: CDR1 SGDLS, CDR2 YYNGEE. The CDR3 nucleotides are TGTGCCAGCAGCACATACTCCGGGGGGCCGATCTTC. This gives the protein CASSTYSGGPIF. Using reference TRBV9 and TRBJ2-1 for the parts outside the CDR3, the full variable domain is DSGVTQTPKHLITATGQRVTLRCSPRSGDLSVYWYQQSLDQGLQFLIQYYNGEERAKGNILERFSAQQFPDLHSELNLSSLELGDSALYFCASSTYSGGPIFGPGTRLTVL.